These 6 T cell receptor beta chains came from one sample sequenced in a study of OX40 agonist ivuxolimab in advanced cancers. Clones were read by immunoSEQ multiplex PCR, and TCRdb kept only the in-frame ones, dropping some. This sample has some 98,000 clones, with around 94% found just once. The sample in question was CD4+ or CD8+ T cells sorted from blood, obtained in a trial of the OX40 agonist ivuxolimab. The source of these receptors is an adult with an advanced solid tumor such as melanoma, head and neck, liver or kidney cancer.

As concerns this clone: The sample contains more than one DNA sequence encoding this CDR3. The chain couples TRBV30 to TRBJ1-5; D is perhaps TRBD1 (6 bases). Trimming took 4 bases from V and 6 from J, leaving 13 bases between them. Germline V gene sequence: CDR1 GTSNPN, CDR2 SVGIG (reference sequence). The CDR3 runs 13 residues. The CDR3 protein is CAWNQGHGQPQHF. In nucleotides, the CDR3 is TGTGCCTGGAACCAGGGGCATGGTCAGCCCCAGCATTTT.

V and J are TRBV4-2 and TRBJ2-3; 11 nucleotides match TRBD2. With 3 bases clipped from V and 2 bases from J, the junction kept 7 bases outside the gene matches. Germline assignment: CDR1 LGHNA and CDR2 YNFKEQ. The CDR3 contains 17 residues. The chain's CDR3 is CASSQPGLAGFTDTQYF. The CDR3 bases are TGTGCCAGCAGCCAGCCCGGACTAGCGGGCTTCACAGATACGCAGTATTTT.

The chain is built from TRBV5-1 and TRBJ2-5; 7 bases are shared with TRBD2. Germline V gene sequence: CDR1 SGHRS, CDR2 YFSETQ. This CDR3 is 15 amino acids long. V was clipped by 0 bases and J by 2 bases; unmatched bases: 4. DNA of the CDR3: TGCGCCAGCAGCTTGGGCGGGGGAGGTCAAGAGACCCAGTACTTC. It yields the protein CASSLGGGGQETQYF.

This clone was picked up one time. DNA for the CDR3: TGCGCCAGCAGCCAAGATCTTACTGGGGGGCCCGATGAGCAGTTCTTC. Translated: CASSQDLTGGPDEQFF. The chain has TRBV4-3 and TRBJ2-1, with D possibly called TRBD1 or TRBD2 (6 bases each). This CDR3 contains 16 residues. With 0 bases removed from V and 8 bases from J, the gap between germline ends came to 17 bases. Germline V gene sequence: CDR1 LGHNA, CDR2 YSLEER.

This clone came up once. The CDR3 region has the DNA TGTGCCAGCAAAGGGCGCGGGACAGGTGTTTATTCACCCCTCCACTTT. Translating gives CASKGRGTGVYSPLHF. The chain has TRBV28 and TRBJ1-6, with 8 bases lining up with TRBD1. Trimming cost V 7 bases and J 8 bases; bases outside gene matches: 13. Germline CDR1 is MDHEN and CDR2 is SYDVKM. The CDR3 runs 16 residues.

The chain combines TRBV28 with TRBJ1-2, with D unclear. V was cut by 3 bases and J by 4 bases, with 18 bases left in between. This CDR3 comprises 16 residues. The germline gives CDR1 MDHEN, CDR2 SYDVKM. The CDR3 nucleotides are TGTGCCAGCAGTTTCCCCTCGGTGGCGGCTCGCTATGGCTACACCTTC. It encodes CASSFPSVAARYGYTF.